This T cell receptor (beta chain) is from a study of T cells in Graves' hyperthyroidism and ophthalmopathy. This clonotype appeared a few times. What it binds is unknown. Diagnoses rested on clinical symptoms, serum thyroxine and TRAb, thyroid ultrasound and orbital computed tomography. Trimming took 2 bases from V and 4 from J, leaving 17 bases between them. The germline V gene encodes CDR1 SGHAT and CDR2 FQNNGV. The CDR3 is 16 amino acids. There were TCR beta CDR3 regions amplified from RNA transcripts. TCR CDR3 regions were first amplified by RT-PCR with HTBI primers. TCRdb re-derived calls from the multiplex PCR reads in MiXCR, one entry per CDR3 protein. The sample carries roughly 500,000 distinct CDR3 sequences, about 15% recorded once. Overall study findings and caveats: Also found in blood were most expanded thyroid clonotypes above 0.001.

This chain uses TRBV11-2 with TRBJ2-5; D unresolved. The sequencing input was blood. The receptor was derived from a woman younger than 45 with Graves' ophthalmopathy. CDR3 DNA sequence: TGTGCCAGCAGCTTATGGGCGGACGCCTCGACAGAGACCCAGTACTTC. This gives the protein CASSLWADASTETQYF.